Listed here is a single TCR beta chain. Its specificity is unknown. The CDR3 consists of 13 residues. V shed 9 bases and J 8 bases; nucleotides not matched to a gene: 12. CDR1 and CDR2 (germline): MNHEY, SVGAGI. The library was made from cDNA and included unique molecular identifiers. TCRdb passed the PCR reads through MiXCR, listing each CDR3 protein once. The sample carries around 710,000 distinct CDR3 sequences, just over 45% recorded once. The sample is drawn from a study of post-analysis software for immune sequencing data. Whole-study findings and limits: For normalized Chao1 diversity, multiple sclerosis patients scored significantly lower than controls did. Relative to controls, patients had five TRBV segments at higher frequency, with TRBV5-6, TRBV5-1 and TRBV20-1 among these.

What was sequenced was blood. The source of this sequence is a girl under 18 with multiple sclerosis. The chain joins TRBV6-5 to TRBJ1-2; TRBD1 agrees at 7 bases. In DNA form, the CDR3 reads TGTGCCAGTGACATGACAGGGTTAGGCGGCTACACCTTC. This translates into CASDMTGLGGYTF.